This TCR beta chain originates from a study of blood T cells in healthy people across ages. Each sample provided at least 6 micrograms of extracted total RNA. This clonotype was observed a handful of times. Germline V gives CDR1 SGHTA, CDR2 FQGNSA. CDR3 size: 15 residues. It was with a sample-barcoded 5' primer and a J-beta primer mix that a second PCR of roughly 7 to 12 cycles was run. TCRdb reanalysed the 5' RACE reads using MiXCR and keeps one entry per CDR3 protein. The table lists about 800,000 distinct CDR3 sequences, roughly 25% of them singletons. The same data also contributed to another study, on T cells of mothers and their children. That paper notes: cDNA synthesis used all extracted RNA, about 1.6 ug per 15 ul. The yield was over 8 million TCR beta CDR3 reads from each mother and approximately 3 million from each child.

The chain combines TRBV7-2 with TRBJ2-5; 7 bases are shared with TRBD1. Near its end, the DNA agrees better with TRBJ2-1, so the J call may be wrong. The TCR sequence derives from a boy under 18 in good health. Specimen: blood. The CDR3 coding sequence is TGTGCCAGCAGCTACATCACAGGGGTGCGCAATGAGCAGTTCTTC. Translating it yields CASSYITGVRNEQFF.